This T cell receptor (beta chain) originates from a study of blood T cell repertoires in COVID-19. The V gene's germline CDR1 is KGHSH and CDR2 LQKENI. This CDR3 region has 16 residues. Germline trimming cut 3 bases from V and 6 bases from J; bases unmatched to any gene: 10. In the original workflow: Using reference gene primer amplification, nucleated cell counts were estimated. Sequenced by immunoSEQ multiplex PCR; TCRdb stores in-frame clones only, minus some. V, J and clone size were drawn from that table, and D and trimming were deduced from the DNA. The repertoire holds 350,000 or so clones, with roughly nine tenths as singletons. The Seattle patients, enrolled during active infection, were followed longitudinally.

The TCR was taken from a woman aged 60-70 years with COVID-19, enrolled during active disease. The specimen sequenced was peripheral blood. The V and J genes are TRBV18 and TRBJ1-2, with 10 bases aligning to TRBD1. DNA for the CDR3: TGTGCCAGCTCACCCTCCCGGGACAGGGGTAGGGATGGCTACACCTTC. It is translated as CASSPSRDRGRDGYTF.